This entry lists 9 T cell receptor beta chains sequenced from one sample in a study of CD8+CD57+ T cells in acquired aplastic anemia. Genomic DNA was employed as the template in profiling TCR beta VDJ and CDR3. TCRdb reprocessed the reads via MiXCR and lists one record per CDR3 protein. The sample has roughly 120,000 distinct CDR3 sequences; about 50% are singletons. Flow cytometry had shown expanded CD8+CD57+ cells in the patients chosen for sequencing. Source material: sorted CD4+, CD8+, or CD8+CD57+ T cells (not recorded which) from PBMCs. The receptors originated from a human donor with aplastic anemia.

The CDR3 DNA reads TGTGCCAGCAGCCCCGCGGGGGGGCCCGGAGAGACCCAGTACTTC. Protein sequence: CASSPAGGPGETQYF. The rearrangement links TRBV7-9 to TRBJ2-5; 9 bases match TRBD2. The CDR3 loop spans 15 amino acids. Looked up from germline, CDR1 is SEHNR and CDR2 is FQNEAQ (reference sequence). Trimming removed 5 bases from V and 4 bases from J; junction bases left unmatched: 8.

This clonotype was observed a handful of times. This chain connects TRBV6-5 to TRBJ2-2, with D perhaps matching TRBD2 (7 bases). Trimming pared 1 base from V and 7 bases from J, leaving 13 bases between. From germline, CDR1 is MNHEY and CDR2 SVGAGI. The CDR3 loop spans 15 amino acids. The DNA of the CDR3 is TGTGCCAGCAGTTACTATTCAGGGGAGGGCGGGGAGCTGTTTTTT. Its protein is CASSYYSGEGGELFF.

The V gene is TRBV2, the J gene TRBJ1-5; D gene uncertain. Deletions cut 6 bases from V and 3 bases from J, with 9 bases between. The CDR3 length is 13 residues. In germline, CDR1 is SNHLY, CDR2 FYNNEI. DNA for the CDR3: TGTGCCAGCAGAAGGGATATCAATCAGCCCCAGCATTTT. It translates to CASRRDINQPQHF. The variable domain in full, with the rest retrieved from reference TRBV2 and TRBJ1-5, is EPEVTQTPSHQVTQMGQEVILRCVPISNHLYFYWYRQILGQKVEFLVSFYNNEISEKSEIFDDQFSVERPDGSNFTLKIRSTKLEDSAMYFCASRRDINQPQHFGDGTRLSIL.

The chain is built from TRBV7-9 and TRBJ2-7; either TRBD1 or TRBD2 may supply D (6 bases each). This CDR3 has 15 amino acids. V lost 6 bases and J lost 2, with 17 bases in between. CDR1 and CDR2 (germline): SEHNR, FQNEAQ (reference sequence). In DNA, the CDR3 is TGTGCCAGCAGTTCTCGTGCAGGGGAGGCCTACGAGCAGTACTTC. It translates to CASSSRAGEAYEQYF.

As regards this clonotype: A much larger clone sits a single nucleotide away, making a read error possible. The chain carries TRBV20-1 and TRBJ2-3; D could derive from TRBD1 or TRBD2 (5 bases each). Germline loops: CDR1 DFQATT, CDR2 SNEGSKA (reference sequence). The CDR3 is 16 residues long. The CDR3 region is CSAREVPQAGADTQYF. In DNA form, the CDR3 reads TGCAGTGCTAGAGAGGTCCCGCAGGCCGGGGCAGATACACAGTATTTT.

The chain employs TRBV7-2 and TRBJ2-7; TRBD2 matches 9 bases. This CDR3 is built from 15 residues. V shed 3 bases and J 4 bases; nucleotides not matched to a gene: 7. From germline, CDR1 is SGHTA and CDR2 FQGNSA. CDR3 region: CASSLPGLAGYEQYF. The CDR3 bases are TGTGCCAGCAGCTTGCCGGGACTAGCAGGGTACGAGCAGTACTTC. Drawing the rest from reference TRBV7-2 and TRBJ2-7, the complete variable domain is GAGVSQSPSNKVTEKGKDVELRCDPISGHTALYWYRQSLGQGLEFLIYFQGNSAPDKSGLPSDRFSAERTGGSVSTLTIQRTQQEDSAVYLCASSLPGLAGYEQYFGPGTRLTVT.

The chain uses TRBV19 and TRBJ1-6; D uncertain. CDR1 and CDR2 (germline): LNHDA, SQIVND (reference sequence). With 4 bases removed from V and 9 bases from J, the gap between germline ends came to 16 bases. CDR3 size: 15 residues. CDR3 amino acids: CASSTGSSEISPLHF. The CDR3 DNA sequence: TGTGCCAGTAGTACGGGCAGTAGTGAGATTTCACCCCTCCACTTT.

The chain joins TRBV19 to TRBJ2-1, with 7 positions matching TRBD2. J gave up 7 bases and V 5 bases, and 5 bases lay outside the gene matches. The CDR3 extends over 13 amino acids. Germline-derived CDR1 and CDR2 are LNHDA and SQIVND (reference sequence). The CDR3 bases are TGTGCCAGTAGTTCGCCACTAGCGAATGAGCAGTTCTTC. It yields the protein CASSSPLANEQFF.

Only a few counts were recorded for this clonotype. The chain is built from TRBV15 and TRBJ1-2; D remains ambiguous. The germline CDR1 and CDR2 sequences are LNHNV and YYDKDF (reference sequence). The CDR3 has 16 residues. V was trimmed by 5 bases and J by 0 bases, leaving 16 bases between them. The CDR3 nucleotides read TGTGCCACCAGCGGCTCGGACGGATTTACTAACTATGGCTACACCTTC. Translated: CATSGSDGFTNYGYTF. Together with reference TRBV15 and TRBJ1-2, the CDR3 gives the full variable domain: DAMVIQNPRYQVTQFGKPVTLSCSQTLNHNVMYWYQQKSSQAPKLLFHYYDKDFNNEADTPDNFQSRRPNTSFCFLDIRSPGLGDTAMYLCATSGSDGFTNYGYTFGSGTRLTVV.